The 13 T cell receptor beta chains below come from one sample, sequenced in a study of response to subunit inactivated influenza vaccine. Using its own MiXCR run on the RT-PCR reads, TCRdb lists one record per CDR3 protein. The table records under 750,000 distinct CDR3 sequences, about 12% of them present only once. Here the sequenced sample was PBMCs from blood, taken on the day of vaccination. Every receptor here comes from a man aged 50 to 59 who received an inactivated influenza vaccine.

This chain uses TRBV7-9 with TRBJ2-7; possible D gene TRBD2, 7 bases. The V gene lost 6 bases and the J gene lost 8 bases, with 26 bases spanning the gap. The CDR3 is made up of 16 amino acids. Germline V gene data show CDR1 as SEHNR and CDR2 as FQNEAQ (reference sequence). The CDR3 nucleotides are TGTGCCAGCAGTCTTAGGGAGGGGGGCCCTAGGATGAAGCAGTACTTC. Protein product: CASSLREGGPRMKQYF.

This clonotype was seen a few times. The chain joins TRBV11-1 to TRBJ1-3; no clear D. This CDR3 region has 13 residues. The germline CDR1 and CDR2 sequences are SGHAT and FQDESV (reference sequence). Trimming left V 5 bases short and J 4 bases short, with 9 bases between. This CDR3 is CASSPLTGNTIYF. The CDR3, as DNA: TGTGCCAGCAGCCCGTTGACCGGAAACACCATATATTTT.

The CDR3 coding sequence is TGTGCCAGCAGCCAATCTACGGGATACACCATATATTTT. Translated, it gives CASSQSTGYTIYF. The chain recombines TRBV7-9 with TRBJ1-3; no definite D call. Looked up from germline, CDR1 is SEHNR and CDR2 is FQNEAQ (reference sequence). This CDR3 contains 13 residues. Trimming stripped 5 bases from V and 8 bases from J, with 13 bases between.

This chain joins TRBV15 and TRBJ2-1; 8 bases align to TRBD2. The V and J ends lost 5 bases and 7 bases, in that order; junction bases with no gene match: 7. CDR3 size: 14 residues. Germline lookup yields CDR1 LNHNV and CDR2 YYDKDF (reference sequence). Here the CDR3 DNA reads TGTGCCACCAGCGGGGGACTAGTCTTAAATGAGCAGTTCTTC. Amino acid sequence: CATSGGLVLNEQFF.

A few counts support this clonotype. The chain recombines TRBV20-1 with TRBJ2-4; TRBD2 matches at 8 bases. After removal of 5 bases from V and 7 bases from J, the junction contained 4 bases not matched to a gene. Germline CDR1 reads DFQATT; CDR2 reads SNEGSKA (reference sequence). The CDR3 totals 12 residues. The CDR3 DNA is TGCAGTGCTTCCCCGGGGGGGAACATTCAGTACTTC. Translated: CSASPGGNIQYF.

This clonotype was seen more than once but under ten times. The gene calls are TRBV20-1 and TRBJ2-2, with D possibly matching TRBD1 (5 bases). Trimming left V 1 base short and J 2 bases short, with 8 bases between. CDR1 and CDR2 (germline): DFQATT, SNEGSKA (reference sequence). The CDR3 is made up of 14 amino acids. The CDR3: CSARVRVNTGELFF. The CDR3 nucleotides are TGCAGTGCTAGAGTCAGGGTTAACACCGGGGAGCTGTTTTTT.

This clonotype was detected a few times. This chain links TRBV6-2 or TRBV6-3 with TRBJ2-1; 9 bases line up with TRBD2. Germline values: CDR1 MNHEY, CDR2 SVGEGT. The length of the CDR3 is 19 residues. With 6 bases clipped from V and 0 bases from J, the junction kept 15 bases outside the gene matches. As DNA, the CDR3 is TGTGCCAGCAGGCGCACGACACAACTAGCGGGCCTCTCCTACAATGAGCAGTTCTTC. It specifies CASRRTTQLAGLSYNEQFF.

The chain links TRBV29-1 to TRBJ2-7; TRBD2 is a possible D gene (6 bases). Trimming stripped 5 bases from V and 7 bases from J, with 15 bases between. This CDR3 contains 12 residues. Germline V lookup: CDR1 SQVTM, CDR2 ANQGSEA. The CDR3 bases are TGCAGCGTTCTTCGGACTACCGGAGAGCAGTACTTC. This sequence encodes CSVLRTTGEQYF.

The CDR3 DNA follows: TGCGCCAGCAGCCAATTCCTGGCCAGAACCCACACGCACACCGGGGAGCTGTTTTTT. It yields the protein CASSQFLARTHTHTGELFF. The chain combines TRBV4-3 with TRBJ2-2, with D hard to call. CDR1 and CDR2 (germline): LGHNA, YSLEER. V gave up 2 bases and J gave up 3 bases, with 22 bases separating them. The CDR3 spans 19 residues.

The J gene is TRBJ2-5, the V gene TRBV28; D possibly corresponds to TRBD1 (7 bases). CDR3 length equals 15 residues. Trimming removed 2 bases at V and 4 bases at J, with 14 bases between. CDR1 is MDHEN and CDR2 is SYDVKM in the germline V gene. The CDR3 nucleotides read TGTGCCAGCAGTTTACCGGGGGCAGGGGGAGAGACCCAGTACTTC. Amino acid sequence: CASSLPGAGGETQYF. Based on the CDR3 plus reference TRBV28 and TRBJ2-5, the full variable domain is DVKVTQSSRYLVKRTGEKVFLECVQDMDHENMFWYRQDPGLGLRLIYFSYDVKMKEKGDIPEGYSVSREKKERFSLILESASTNQTSMYLCASSLPGAGGETQYFGPGTRLLVL.

This sequence joins TRBV11-2 and TRBJ2-3; perhaps D is TRBD1 or TRBD2 (6 bases each). The germline gives CDR1 SGHAT, CDR2 FQNNGV. This CDR3 contains 16 residues. Trimming left V 1 base short and J 2 bases short, with 13 bases between. For the CDR3, the DNA is TGTGCCAGCAGCTTAGGTTGGGGGGCCAACACAGATACGCAGTATTTT. This encodes CASSLGWGANTDTQYF.

The CDR3 bases are TGCAGCGTTGACGGTAGCGGGGGGGCCACCGGGGAGCTGTTTTTT. It encodes CSVDGSGGATGELFF. This rearrangement joins TRBV29-1 to TRBJ2-2; 11 bases match TRBD2. The CDR3 runs 15 residues. Germline lookup yields CDR1 SQVTM and CDR2 ANQGSEA. Trimming took 3 bases from V and 4 from J; bases not matched to a gene: 4.

The gene calls are TRBV5-1 and TRBJ2-5; D is uncertain. Between the trimmed V and J ends, which lost 4 bases and 1 base, there was a span of 11 bases. The CDR3 runs to 14 residues. Looked up from germline, CDR1 is SGHRS and CDR2 is YFSETQ. The CDR3 DNA reads as TGCGCCAGCAGCGCCACAGTCATCCAAGAGACCCAGTACTTC. Translating it yields CASSATVIQETQYF.